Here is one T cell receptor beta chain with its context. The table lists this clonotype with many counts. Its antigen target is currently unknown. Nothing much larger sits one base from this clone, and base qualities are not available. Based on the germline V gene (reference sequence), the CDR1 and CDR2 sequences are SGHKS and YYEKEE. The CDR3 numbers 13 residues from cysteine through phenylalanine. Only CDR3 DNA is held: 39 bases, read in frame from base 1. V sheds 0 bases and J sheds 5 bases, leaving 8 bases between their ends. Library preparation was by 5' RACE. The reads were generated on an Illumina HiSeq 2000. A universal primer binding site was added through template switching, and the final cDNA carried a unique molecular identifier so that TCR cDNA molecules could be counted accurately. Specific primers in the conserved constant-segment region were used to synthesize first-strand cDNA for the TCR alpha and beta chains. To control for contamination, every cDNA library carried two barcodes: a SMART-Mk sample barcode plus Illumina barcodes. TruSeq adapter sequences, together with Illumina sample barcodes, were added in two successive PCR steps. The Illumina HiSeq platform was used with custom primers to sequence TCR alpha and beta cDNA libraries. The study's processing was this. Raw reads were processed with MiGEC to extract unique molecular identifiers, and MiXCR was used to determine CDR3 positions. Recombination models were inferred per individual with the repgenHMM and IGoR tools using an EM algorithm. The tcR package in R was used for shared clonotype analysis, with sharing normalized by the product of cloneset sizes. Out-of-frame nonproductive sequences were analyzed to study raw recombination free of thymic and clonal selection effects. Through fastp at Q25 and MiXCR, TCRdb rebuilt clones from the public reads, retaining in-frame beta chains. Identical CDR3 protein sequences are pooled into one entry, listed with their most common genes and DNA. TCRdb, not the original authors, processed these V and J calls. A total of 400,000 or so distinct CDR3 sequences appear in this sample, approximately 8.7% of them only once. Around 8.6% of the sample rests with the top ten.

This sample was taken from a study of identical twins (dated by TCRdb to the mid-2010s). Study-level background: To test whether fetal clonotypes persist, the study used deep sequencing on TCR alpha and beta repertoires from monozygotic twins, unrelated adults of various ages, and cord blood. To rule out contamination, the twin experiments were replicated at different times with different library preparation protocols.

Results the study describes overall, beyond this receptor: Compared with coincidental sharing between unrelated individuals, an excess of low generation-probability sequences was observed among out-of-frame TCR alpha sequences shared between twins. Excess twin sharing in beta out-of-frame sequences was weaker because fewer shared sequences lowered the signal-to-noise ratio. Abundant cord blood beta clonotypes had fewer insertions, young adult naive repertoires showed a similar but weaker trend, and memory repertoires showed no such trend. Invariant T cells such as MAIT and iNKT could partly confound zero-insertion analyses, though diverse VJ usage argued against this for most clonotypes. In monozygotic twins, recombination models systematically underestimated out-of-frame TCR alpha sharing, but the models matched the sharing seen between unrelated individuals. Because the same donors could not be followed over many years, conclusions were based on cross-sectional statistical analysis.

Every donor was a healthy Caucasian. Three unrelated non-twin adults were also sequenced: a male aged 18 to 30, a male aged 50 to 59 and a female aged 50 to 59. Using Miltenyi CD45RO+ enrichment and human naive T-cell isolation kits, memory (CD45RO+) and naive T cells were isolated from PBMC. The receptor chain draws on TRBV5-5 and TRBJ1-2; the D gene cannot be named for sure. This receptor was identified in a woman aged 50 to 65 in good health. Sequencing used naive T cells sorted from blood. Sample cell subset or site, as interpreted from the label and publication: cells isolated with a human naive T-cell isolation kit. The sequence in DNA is TGTGCCAGCAGCTTGGTGGGGAGTTATGGCTACACCTTC. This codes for CASSLVGSYGYTF.